This TCR beta chain was profiled in a study of shared clonotypes between healthy human individuals. Here immunoSEQ multiplex PCR was the method, and the copy in TCRdb shows in-frame clones only, minus some. The sample comprises roughly 2.1 million clones, about 93% of which are singletons, and roughly 1.8% rests with the top ten. Ends included, the CDR3 has 13 residues. The V gene's germline CDR1 is SGDLS and CDR2 YYNGEE. Terminally differentiated effector memory CD45RA+ cells were left out of the naive CD8 fraction, which was CD45RO-negative and positively selected for CCR7. Regarding the study as a whole: Naive CD4 clonotype sharing across four donors was 5% to 6%. Lower generation probabilities were found for non-shared clonotypes than for those shared by all four donors.

About this clone itself: The antigen remains undetermined. This CDR3 fails to terminate in the conserved phenylalanine or tryptophan, so it likely reflects a read error. The DNA is omitted, as the CDR3 cannot be located on it reliably, and the CDR3 follows TCRdb's listing.

The receptor's source is a man aged 18 to 29 in good health. Some clones in this sample may be carry-over from other donors' samples. The chain couples TRBV9 to TRBJ1-2; TRBD1 is the table's D call and was not checked against the DNA. What was sequenced was naive CD8+ T cells from PBMCs. CDR3 sequence reads: CASSPTGTGEIGV.